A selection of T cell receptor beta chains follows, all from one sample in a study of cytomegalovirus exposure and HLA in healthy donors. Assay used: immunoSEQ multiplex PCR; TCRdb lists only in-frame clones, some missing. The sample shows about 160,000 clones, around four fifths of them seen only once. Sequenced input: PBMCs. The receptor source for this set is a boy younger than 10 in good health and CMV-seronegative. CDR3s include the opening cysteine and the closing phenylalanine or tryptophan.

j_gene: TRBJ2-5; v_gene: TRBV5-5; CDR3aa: CASSLVERELYETQYF
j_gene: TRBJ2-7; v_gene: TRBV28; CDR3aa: CASSENLAGVEEQYF
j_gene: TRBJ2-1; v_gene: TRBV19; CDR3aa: CASSDYSGGLYNEQFF
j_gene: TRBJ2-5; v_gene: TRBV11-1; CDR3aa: CASTDGGIETQYF
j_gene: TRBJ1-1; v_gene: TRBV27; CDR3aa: CASSLSPRGREAFF
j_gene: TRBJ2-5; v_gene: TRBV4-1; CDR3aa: CASSPSYLDRQETQYF
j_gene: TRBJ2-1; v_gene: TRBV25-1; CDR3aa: CASSGGAINEQFF
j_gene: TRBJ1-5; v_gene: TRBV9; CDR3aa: CASSVGEGRNQPQHF
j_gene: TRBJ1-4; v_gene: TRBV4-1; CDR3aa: CASSQDRQGLSEKLFF
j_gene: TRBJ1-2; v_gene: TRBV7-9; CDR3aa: CASSPQENYGYTF
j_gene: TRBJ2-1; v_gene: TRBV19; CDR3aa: CASSKTSGGANEQFF
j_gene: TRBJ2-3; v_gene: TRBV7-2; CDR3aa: CASSFGGPTDTQYF
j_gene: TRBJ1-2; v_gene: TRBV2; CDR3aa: CASSENWGGGYGYTF
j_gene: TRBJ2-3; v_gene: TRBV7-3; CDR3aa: CASSLGAGGSDTQYF
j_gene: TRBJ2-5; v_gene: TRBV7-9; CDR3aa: CASSLEGDPQETQYF
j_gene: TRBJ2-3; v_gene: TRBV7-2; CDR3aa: CASSWTSGSADTQYF
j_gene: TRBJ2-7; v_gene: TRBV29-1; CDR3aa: CSVGREGRREQYF
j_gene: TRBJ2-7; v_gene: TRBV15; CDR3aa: CATSIGLAHSYEQYF
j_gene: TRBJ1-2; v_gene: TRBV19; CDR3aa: CASSIAAGNDYGYTF
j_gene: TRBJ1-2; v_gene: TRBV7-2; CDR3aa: CASSPRQGAGGYTF